The rows below give T cell receptor beta chains drawn from one sample of a study of blood T cell repertoires in COVID-19. Data came from immunoSEQ multiplex PCR; TCRdb stores just in-frame clones and leaves some out. The sample lists about 250,000 clones, 75% to 95% occurring once. Sequencing used PBMCs or T cells enriched from blood (not recorded which). The receptor source for this set is a woman between 18 and 29 years old who had recovered from COVID-19. Each CDR3 is given without its conserved first and last residue. The order of the fields is V gene, CDR3 protein.

TRBV9,ASSVAGVHDEQF
TRBV19,ASSSRGPYSNQPQH
TRBV10-3,AISGPNSNYGYT
TRBV2,ASSEDQGMRSSHTGELF
TRBV11-3,ASSLDGGDTDTQY
TRBV7-9,ASSLDGTHNYEQY
TRBV24-1,ATSDPGNGNEKLF
TRBV20-1,SADLSGGYT
TRBV20-1,SASPAGGHFRYNEQF
TRBV24-1,ATSGDSDPYEQY
TRBV11-3,ASSYPPQGVSPLH
TRBV11-2,ASSLGQGTGPQH
TRBV4-3,ASSQEIQNEQF
TRBV3-1/TRBV3-2,ASSQKDRWRDTEAF
TRBV9,ASRRGGGYT
TRBV27,ASSPPGDTQY
TRBV5-5,ASAADGDRVDGYT
TRBV5-4,ASSPSRGTSLYNEQF
TRBV18,ASSAGVPLVYEKLF
TRBV6-5,ASSLRTTNYGYT
TRBV5-6,ASSLVRASGYT
TRBV4-1,ASSQAIPRGNTEAF
TRBV3-1/TRBV3-2,ASWGGSEQF
TRBV13,ASSLRVSNQPQH
TRBV24-1,ATSDFRGNYGYT
TRBV29-1,SVGTGTGGDRGGYT
TRBV6-5,ASSYTTGNNEKLF
TRBV12-3/TRBV12-4,AGQGVERAF
TRBV7-9,ASSLQGSQETQY
TRBV29-1,SVRDYEQY
TRBV19,ASSTSGISGNTIY
TRBV5-4,ASSLLAPGMGDTIY
TRBV20-1,SARQGDGYT
TRBV5-1,ASSLGQGNRELF
TRBV7-6,ASSLGGQASTDTQY
TRBV25-1,ASSASGELF
TRBV20-1,SASTASKPYEQY
TRBV5-1,ASSLGGSQTDTQY
TRBV3-1/TRBV3-2,ASSQEKLTDTQY